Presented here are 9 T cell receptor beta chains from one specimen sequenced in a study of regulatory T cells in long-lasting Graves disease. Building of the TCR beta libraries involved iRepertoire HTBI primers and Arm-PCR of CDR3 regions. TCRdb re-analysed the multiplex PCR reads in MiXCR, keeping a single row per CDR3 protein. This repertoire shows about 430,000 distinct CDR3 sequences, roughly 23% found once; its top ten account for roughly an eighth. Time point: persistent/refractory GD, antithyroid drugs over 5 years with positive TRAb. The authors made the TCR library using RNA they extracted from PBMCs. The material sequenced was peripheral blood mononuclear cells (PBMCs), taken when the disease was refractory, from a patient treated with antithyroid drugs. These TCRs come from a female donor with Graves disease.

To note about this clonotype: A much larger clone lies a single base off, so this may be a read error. The CDR3 spells CASSESDRRYYEQYF. The CDR3 DNA is TGTGCCAGCAGTGAGTCGGACCGCCGGTACTACGAGCAGTACTTC. The gene calls are TRBV12-3 or TRBV12-4 and TRBJ2-7, with unresolved D. V lost 5 bases, J lost 3 bases, and 17 bases lay in between. The CDR3 runs 15 residues.

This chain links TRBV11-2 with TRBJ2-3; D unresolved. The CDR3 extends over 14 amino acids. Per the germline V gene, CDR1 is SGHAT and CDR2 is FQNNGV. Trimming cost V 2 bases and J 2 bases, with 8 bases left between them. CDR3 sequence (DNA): TGTGCCAGCAGCTTAACCCACGACACAGATACGCAGTATTTT. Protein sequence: CASSLTHDTDTQYF.

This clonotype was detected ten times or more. The CDR3 DNA reads as TGTGCCAGCTTGGAGGGAATCGACACCGGGGAGCTGTTTTTT. This gives the protein CASLEGIDTGELFF. The chain couples TRBV12-3 or TRBV12-4 to TRBJ2-2; D is possibly TRBD2 (6 bases). V lost 8 bases and J lost 3, with 13 bases in between. This CDR3 has 14 amino acids.

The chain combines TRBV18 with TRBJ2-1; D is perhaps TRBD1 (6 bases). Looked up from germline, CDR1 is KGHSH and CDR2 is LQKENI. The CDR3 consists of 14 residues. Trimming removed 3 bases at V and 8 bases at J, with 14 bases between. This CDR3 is CASSPTNRVYEQFF. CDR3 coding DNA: TGTGCCAGCTCACCTACAAACAGGGTGTATGAGCAGTTCTTC.

In DNA, the CDR3 is TGCAGTGCCGTGACGGTAGCGGGAGGGCCTCGGGAGACCCAGTACTTC. Translation: CSAVTVAGGPRETQYF. J is TRBJ2-5 and V is TRBV20-1, with 11 bases matching TRBD2. V lost 6 bases, J lost 5 bases, and 14 bases stayed unmatched. Germline V gene sequence: CDR1 DFQATT, CDR2 SNEGSKA (reference sequence). This CDR3 is 16 amino acids long.

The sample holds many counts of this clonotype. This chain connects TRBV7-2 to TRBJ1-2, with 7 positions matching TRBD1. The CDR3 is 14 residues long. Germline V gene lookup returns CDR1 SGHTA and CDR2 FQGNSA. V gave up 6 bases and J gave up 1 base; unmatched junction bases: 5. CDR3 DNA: TGTGCCAGCAGGGGACGGGACAGTAACTATGGCTACACCTTC. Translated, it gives CASRGRDSNYGYTF.

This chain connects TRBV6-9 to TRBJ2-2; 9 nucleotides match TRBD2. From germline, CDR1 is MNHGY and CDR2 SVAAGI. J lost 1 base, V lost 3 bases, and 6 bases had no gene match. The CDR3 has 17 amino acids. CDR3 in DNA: TGTGCCAGCAGTTACCGGCCTAGCGGGATGAACACCGGGGAGCTGTTTTTT. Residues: CASSYRPSGMNTGELFF.

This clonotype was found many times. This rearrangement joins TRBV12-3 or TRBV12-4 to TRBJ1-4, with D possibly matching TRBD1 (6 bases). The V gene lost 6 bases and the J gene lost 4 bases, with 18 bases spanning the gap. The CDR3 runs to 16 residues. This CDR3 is CASRAQGQSDNEKLFF. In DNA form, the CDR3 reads TGTGCCAGCAGGGCCCAAGGACAGTCTGATAATGAAAAACTGTTTTTT.

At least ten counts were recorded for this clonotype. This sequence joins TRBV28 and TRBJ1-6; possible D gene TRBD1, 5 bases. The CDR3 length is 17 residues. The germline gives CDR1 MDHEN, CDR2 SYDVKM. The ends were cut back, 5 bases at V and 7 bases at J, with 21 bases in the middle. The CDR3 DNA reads TGTGCCAGCAGTCTCCTTCCGGGGCCGGGGGAAAATTCACCCCTCCACTTT. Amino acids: CASSLLPGPGENSPLHF.